A selection of T cell receptor beta chains follows, all from one sample in a study of blood T cells in healthy people across ages. TCRdb redid the calling of the 5' RACE reads with MiXCR, one entry per CDR3 protein. The table includes approximately 770,000 distinct CDR3 sequences, over 45% detected once. The specimen sequenced was blood. These receptor sequences come from a man aged 25 to 40 in good health. The conserved cysteine and the conserved F or W are not part of the CDR3 here.

TRBV5-1	TRBJ2-1	ASSSETSGRVGEQF
TRBV20-1	TRBJ1-1	SAIHINTEAF
TRBV29-1	TRBJ2-1	SVEAHSSYNEQF
TRBV20-1	TRBJ1-1	SARPGRTEAF
TRBV7-2	TRBJ2-2	ASSPGQGSGELF
TRBV5-1	TRBJ2-3	ASSRTGDTDTQY
TRBV10-3	TRBJ2-6	AISVRGSDSGANVLT
TRBV27	TRBJ1-4	ASSLSWRTNEKLF
TRBV15	TRBJ2-1	ATGQGARNEQF
TRBV27	-	ACRKGLAGMGEQY
TRBV9	-	ASSVVAENPAGTQY
TRBV20-1	TRBJ2-5	SAIPGGRETQY
TRBV18	TRBJ2-1	ASSPRIAGDDNEQF